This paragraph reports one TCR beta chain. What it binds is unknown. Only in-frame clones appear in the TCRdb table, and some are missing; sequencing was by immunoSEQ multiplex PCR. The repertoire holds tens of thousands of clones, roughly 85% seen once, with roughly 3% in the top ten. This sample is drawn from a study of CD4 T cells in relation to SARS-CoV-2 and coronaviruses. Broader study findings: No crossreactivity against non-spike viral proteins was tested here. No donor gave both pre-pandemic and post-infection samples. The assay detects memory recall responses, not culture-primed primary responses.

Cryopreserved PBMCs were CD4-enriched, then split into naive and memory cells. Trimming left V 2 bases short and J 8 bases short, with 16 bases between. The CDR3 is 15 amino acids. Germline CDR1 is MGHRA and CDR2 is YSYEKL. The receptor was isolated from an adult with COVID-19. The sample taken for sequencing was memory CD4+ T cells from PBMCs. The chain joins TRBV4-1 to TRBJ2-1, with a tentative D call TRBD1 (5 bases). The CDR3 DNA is TGCGCCAGCAGCCAATTGTGGGCTGTCAGGGATGAGCAGTTCTTC. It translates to CASSQLWAVRDEQFF.